The subject of this entry is one T cell receptor beta chain. As yet, its antigen is unknown. These data are taken from a study of T cell responses to AZD1222 COVID-19 vaccine. Findings and caveats of the study: Researchers report vaccine-associated CD4 TCRs spanning spike, with dominance at 160-218 and 743-854. Vaccination with two AZD1222 doses was followed by a rise in Spike-specific TCR breadth and depth. Targets within unmutated variant regions were reportedly found for nearly half of spike-specific TCRs.

Sequenced by immunoSEQ multiplex PCR; TCRdb stores in-frame clones only, minus some. The sample shows some 130,000 clones, roughly 88% of them seen only once. The CDR3 totals 15 residues. The V gene end was trimmed by 2 bases and the J gene end by 1 base; junction bases not matched to a gene: 3. The germline CDR1 and CDR2 sequences are SGHDT and YYEEEE. The rearrangement joins TRBV5-6 to TRBJ2-1; 7 bases are a match to TRBD2. Here the sequenced sample was peripheral blood, taken 28 days after the second AZD1222 dose. This TCR was sampled from an adult who received the AZD1222 COVID-19 vaccine. For the CDR3, the DNA is TGTGCCAGCAGCTTTTGGGGGGGTTCCTACAATGAGCAGTTCTTC. It codes for CASSFWGGSYNEQFF.